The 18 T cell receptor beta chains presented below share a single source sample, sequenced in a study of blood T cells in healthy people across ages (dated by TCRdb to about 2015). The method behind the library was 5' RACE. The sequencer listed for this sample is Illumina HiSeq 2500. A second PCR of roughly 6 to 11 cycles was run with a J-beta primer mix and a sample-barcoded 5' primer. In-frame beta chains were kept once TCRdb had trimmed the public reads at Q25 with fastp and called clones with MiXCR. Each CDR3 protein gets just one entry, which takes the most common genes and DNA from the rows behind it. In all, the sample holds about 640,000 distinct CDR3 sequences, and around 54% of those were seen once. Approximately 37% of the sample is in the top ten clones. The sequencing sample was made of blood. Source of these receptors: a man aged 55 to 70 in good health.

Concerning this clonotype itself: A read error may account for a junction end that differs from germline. The CDR3 here is CTTSDSTSGTYNEQFF. In nucleotides, the CDR3 is TGTACCACCAGTGATTCCACTAGCGGTACATACAATGAGCAGTTCTTC. The rearrangement joins TRBV24-1 to TRBJ2-1; 8 positions agree with TRBD2. Germline CDR1 and CDR2: KGHDR and SFDVKD. CDR3 length equals 16 residues.

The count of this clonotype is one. The CDR3 coding sequence is TGTGCCAGCAGCAACAAGGGCGGGAGCACAGATACGCAGTATTTT. Protein: CASSNKGGSTDTQYF. The chain has TRBV9 and TRBJ2-3; possibly TRBD2 for D (5 bases). The germline V and J ends were trimmed by 4 bases and 0 bases, with 12 bases remaining between them. This CDR3 spans 15 amino acids. The germline CDR1 and CDR2 sequences are SGDLS and YYNGEE.

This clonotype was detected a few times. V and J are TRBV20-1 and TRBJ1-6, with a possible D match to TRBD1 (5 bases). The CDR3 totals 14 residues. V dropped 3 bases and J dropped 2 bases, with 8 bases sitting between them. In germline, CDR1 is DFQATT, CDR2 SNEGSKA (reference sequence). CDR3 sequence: CSARTATYNSPLHF. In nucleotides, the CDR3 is TGCAGTGCTAGGACAGCCACCTATAATTCACCCCTCCACTTT.

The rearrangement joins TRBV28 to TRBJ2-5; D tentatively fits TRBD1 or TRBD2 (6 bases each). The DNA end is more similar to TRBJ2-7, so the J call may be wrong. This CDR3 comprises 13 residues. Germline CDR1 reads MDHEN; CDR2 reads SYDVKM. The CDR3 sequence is CASRKGGNYEQYF. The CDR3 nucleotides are TGTGCCAGCAGAAAAGGGGGGAACTACGAGCAGTACTTC.

CDR3 DNA: TGCGCCAGCAGCTTCGGGGAGCGGGATGGCTACACCTTC. It yields the protein CASSFGERDGYTF. V is TRBV5-1 and J is TRBJ1-2, with D unresolved. Germline V gene data show CDR1 as SGHRS and CDR2 as YFSETQ. This CDR3 contains 13 residues. V was shortened by 2 bases and J by 6 bases, with 11 bases between the two germline ends. The full variable domain, rest sourced from reference TRBV5-1 and TRBJ1-2, is KAGVTQTPRYLIKTRGQQVTLSCSPISGHRSVSWYQQTPGQGLQFLFEYFSETQRNKGNFPGRFSGRQFSNSRSEMNVSTLELGDSALYLCASSFGERDGYTFGSGTRLTVV.

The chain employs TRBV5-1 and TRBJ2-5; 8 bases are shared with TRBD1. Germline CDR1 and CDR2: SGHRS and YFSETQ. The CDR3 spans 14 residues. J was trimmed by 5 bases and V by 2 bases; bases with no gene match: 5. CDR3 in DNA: TGCGCCAGCAGCTTTGGACAGGGATCCGAGACCCAGTACTTC. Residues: CASSFGQGSETQYF.

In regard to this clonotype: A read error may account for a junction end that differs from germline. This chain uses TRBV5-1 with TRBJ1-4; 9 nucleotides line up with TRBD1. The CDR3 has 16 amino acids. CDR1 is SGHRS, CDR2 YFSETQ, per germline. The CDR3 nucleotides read TGCGCCAGCAGCTTGGGGACAGGACAGGGGTATGAGAAACTGTTTTTT. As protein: CASSLGTGQGYEKLFF.

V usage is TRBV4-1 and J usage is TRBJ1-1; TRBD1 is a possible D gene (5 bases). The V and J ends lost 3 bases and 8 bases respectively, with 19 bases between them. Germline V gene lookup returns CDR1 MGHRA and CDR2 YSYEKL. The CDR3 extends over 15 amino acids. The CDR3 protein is CASSQRQTQRVEAFF. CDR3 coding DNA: TGCGCCAGCAGCCAGCGACAGACTCAACGGGTAGAAGCTTTCTTT.

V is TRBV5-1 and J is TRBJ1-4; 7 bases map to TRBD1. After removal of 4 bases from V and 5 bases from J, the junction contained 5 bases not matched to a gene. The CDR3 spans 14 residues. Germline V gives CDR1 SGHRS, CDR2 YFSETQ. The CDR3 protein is CASSETGWNEKLFF. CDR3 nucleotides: TGCGCCAGCAGCGAGACAGGGTGGAATGAAAAACTGTTTTTT.

The DNA for the CDR3 is TGTGCCACCAGCAGAAGACTAGCGGGGCAAGAGACCCAGTACTTC. Encoded protein: CATSRRLAGQETQYF. The chain uses TRBV15 and TRBJ2-4, with 11 bases fitting TRBD2. The last part of the DNA fits TRBJ2-5 better; the J call may be wrong. The CDR3 is made up of 15 amino acids. The V gene's germline CDR1 is LNHNV and CDR2 YYDKDF (reference sequence).

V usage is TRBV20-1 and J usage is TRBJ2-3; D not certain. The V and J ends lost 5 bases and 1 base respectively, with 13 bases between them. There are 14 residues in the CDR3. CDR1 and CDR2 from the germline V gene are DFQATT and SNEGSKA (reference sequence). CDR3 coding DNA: TGCAGTGCTGTCAGTCAGGCGGGCACAGATACGCAGTATTTT. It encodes CSAVSQAGTDTQYF.

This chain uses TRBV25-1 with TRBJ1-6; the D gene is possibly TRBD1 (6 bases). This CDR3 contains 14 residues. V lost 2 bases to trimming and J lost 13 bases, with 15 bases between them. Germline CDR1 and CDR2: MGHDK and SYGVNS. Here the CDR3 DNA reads TGTGCCAGCAGTGAAGTGCACGGGACAAAGCCCCTCCACTTT. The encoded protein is CASSEVHGTKPLHF.

The CDR3 loop is CASSLSGSTETQYF. As DNA, the CDR3 is TGTGCCAGCAGTTTAAGCGGGAGTACTGAGACCCAGTACTTC. The chain has TRBV12-3 or TRBV12-4 and TRBJ2-7, with 8 positions matching TRBD2. The DNA matches TRBJ2-5 better at its end, which makes the J call doubtful. This CDR3 region has 14 residues.

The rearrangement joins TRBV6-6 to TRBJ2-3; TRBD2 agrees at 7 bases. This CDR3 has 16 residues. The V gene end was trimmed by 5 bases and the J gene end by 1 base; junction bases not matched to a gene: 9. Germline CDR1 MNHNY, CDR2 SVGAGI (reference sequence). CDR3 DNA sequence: TGTGCCAGCAGTACCGCGGGACTATTGGGCACAGATACGCAGTATTTT. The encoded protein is CASSTAGLLGTDTQYF.

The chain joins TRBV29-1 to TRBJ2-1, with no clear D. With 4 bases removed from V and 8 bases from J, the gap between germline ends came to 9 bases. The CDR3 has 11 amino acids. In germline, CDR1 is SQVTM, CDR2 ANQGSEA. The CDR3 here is CSVARLHEQFF. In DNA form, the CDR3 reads TGCAGCGTTGCCCGACTCCATGAGCAGTTCTTC.

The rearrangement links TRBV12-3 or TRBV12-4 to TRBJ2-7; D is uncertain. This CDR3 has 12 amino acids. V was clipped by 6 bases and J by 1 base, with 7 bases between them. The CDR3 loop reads CASSRISYEQYF. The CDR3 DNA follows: TGTGCCAGCAGCCGGATTTCCTACGAGCAGTACTTC.

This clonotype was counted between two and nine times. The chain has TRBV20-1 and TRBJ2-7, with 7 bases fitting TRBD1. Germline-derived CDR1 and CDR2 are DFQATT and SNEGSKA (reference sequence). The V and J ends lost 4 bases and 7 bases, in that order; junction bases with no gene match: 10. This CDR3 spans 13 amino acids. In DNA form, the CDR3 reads TGCAGTGCTATTGGACAGGCCCGGGGAGAGCAGTACTTC. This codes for CSAIGQARGEQYF.

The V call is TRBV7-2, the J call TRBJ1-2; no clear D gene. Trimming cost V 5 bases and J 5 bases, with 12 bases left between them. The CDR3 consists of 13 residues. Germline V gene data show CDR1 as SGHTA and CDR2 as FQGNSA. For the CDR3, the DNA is TGTGCCAGCAGCGCGTTAGACGGTTATGGCTACACCTTC. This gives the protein CASSALDGYGYTF.